This TCR beta chain was sequenced during a study of Ad26.COV2.S vaccination and SARS-CoV-2 variants. Overall study: Intramuscular Ad26.COV2.S doses were given once or twice, 56 days apart.

The study, taken as a whole, reports: TCR breadth and depth estimates may have understated total T cell responses.

Method: immunoSEQ multiplex PCR; TCRdb's copy keeps in-frame clones and lacks some. This table holds around 450,000 clones, roughly nine tenths found once. This clone has only one observation. Its specificity is not known. Treatment noted: around 19 received Ad26.COV2.S at low or high dose, single or two shots; about 5 received placebo; per-sample allocation not given. The samples were gathered on day 63 after the first injection of vaccine or placebo. Wuhan-strain SARS-CoV-2 spike was expressed by the Ad26 vector that made up the vaccine. The trim removed 3 bases at V and 2 bases at J, leaving 11 bases unmatched. CDR3 length: 16 residues. Germline lookup yields CDR1 GTSNPN and CDR2 SVGIG (reference sequence).

Source: peripheral blood, taken in a trial of Ad26.COV2.S vaccine versus placebo. This sequence joins TRBV30 and TRBJ2-7, with 9 bases aligning to TRBD2. The clonotype originates from a person aged 18 to 65 who received the Ad26.COV2.S COVID-19 vaccine or a placebo. In nucleotides, the CDR3 is TGTGCCTGGAGGGATCGGATGGCGGGGGGGCCCTACGAGCAGTACTTC. As protein: CAWRDRMAGGPYEQYF.